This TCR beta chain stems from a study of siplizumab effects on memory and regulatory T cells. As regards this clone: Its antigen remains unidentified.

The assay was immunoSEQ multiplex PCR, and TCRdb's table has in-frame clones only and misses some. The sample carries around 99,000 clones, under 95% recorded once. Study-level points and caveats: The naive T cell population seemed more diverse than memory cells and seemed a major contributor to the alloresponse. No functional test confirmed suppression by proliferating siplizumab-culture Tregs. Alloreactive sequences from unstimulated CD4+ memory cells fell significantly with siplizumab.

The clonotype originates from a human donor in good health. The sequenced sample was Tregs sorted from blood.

This CDR3 is CASSWSPGQGDPIYF. In nucleotides, the CDR3 is TGTGCCAGCAGCTGGAGTCCGGGACAGGGTGATCCCATATATTTT. The gene calls are TRBV5-5 and TRBJ1-3; TRBD1 matches 9 bases. The CDR3 is 15 residues long. Germline lookup yields CDR1 SGHKS and CDR2 YYEKEE (reference sequence). With 3 bases clipped from V and 11 bases from J, the junction kept 12 bases outside the gene matches.